This T cell receptor beta chain is from a study of blood T cell repertoires in COVID-19. Study-level information: Donors in the United States, Italy and Spain gave samples during acute or convalescent COVID-19.

Per the original methods: Nucleated cell counts were estimated from reference gene primer amplification. Assay used: immunoSEQ multiplex PCR; TCRdb lists only in-frame clones, some missing. V and J calls and clone size are copied from that table; D and trimming were computed from the DNA. The sample records 200,000 to 300,000 clones, over 70% being singletons. V was trimmed by 4 bases and J by 5 bases, leaving 23 bases between them. The CDR3 consists of 17 residues. Germline V gene lookup returns CDR1 KGHSH and CDR2 LQKENI. This chain links TRBV18 with TRBJ1-1; TRBD1 is a possible D gene (6 bases). The specimen sequenced was peripheral blood. This receptor was identified in a human donor in a cohort sampled during active COVID-19. The CDR3 sequence: CASSLKQGQSRETEAFF. The CDR3 DNA sequence: TGTGCCAGCTCACTTAAACAGGGCCAGAGTAGAGAGACTGAAGCTTTCTTT.